The 7 T cell receptor beta chains in this list originate from one sample, sequenced in a study of post-analysis software for immune sequencing data. cDNA libraries for TCR beta contained unique molecular identifiers. TCRdb recomputed calls from the PCR reads with MiXCR, one row per CDR3 protein. The data hold about 160,000 distinct CDR3 sequences, with approximately 35% observed a single time. Sequencing was performed on blood, taken after autologous hematopoietic stem cell transplantation. Receptor source: a girl aged 5 to 17 with multiple sclerosis.

Comment on this clonotype: Germline is not matched at one junction end, which may reflect a read error. V and J are TRBV7-2 and TRBJ2-3; 7 bases map to TRBD1. The CDR3 spans 15 residues. The germline gives CDR1 SGHTA, CDR2 FQGNSA. In nucleotides, the CDR3 is TGTGCCGGCAGCGTAGAGGGACAGCTCACAGATACGCAGTATTTT. The encoded protein is CAGSVEGQLTDTQYF.

This clonotype was counted a single time. This chain connects TRBV29-1 to TRBJ2-7; 7 nucleotides align to TRBD2. Germline CDR1 SQVTM, CDR2 ANQGSEA. The trim removed 5 bases at V and 2 bases at J, leaving 6 bases unmatched. The CDR3 spans 13 residues. CDR3 sequence (DNA): TGCAGCGTTAGGGGAGGGGTAACCTACGAGCAGTACTTC. Protein product: CSVRGGVTYEQYF.

The V call is TRBV6-5, the J call TRBJ2-3; TRBD2 might be the D (6 bases). Trimming removed 5 bases at V and 4 bases at J, with 19 bases between. There are 16 residues in the CDR3. Germline V gives CDR1 MNHEY, CDR2 SVGAGI. DNA for the CDR3: TGTGCCAGCAGTCTCCAGCGGGTCCCCTCCCCAGATACGCAGTATTTT. Residues: CASSLQRVPSPDTQYF.

This clonotype showed up many times. This chain connects TRBV10-2 to TRBJ2-7; tentatively, D is TRBD2 (6 bases). This CDR3 contains 14 residues. CDR1 and CDR2 from the germline V gene are WSHSY and SAAADI. Deletions cut 5 bases from V and 7 bases from J, with 18 bases between. Written as DNA, the CDR3 is TGCGCCAGCAGTCCAACTAGCTCCGGGCGGGAGCAGTACTTC. It yields the protein CASSPTSSGREQYF.

The chain uses TRBV20-1 and TRBJ2-5, with D perhaps TRBD1 (6 bases). The length of the CDR3 is 17 residues. Between the trimmed V and J ends, which lost 1 base and 2 bases, there was a span of 20 bases. Germline CDR1 is DFQATT and CDR2 is SNEGSKA (reference sequence). The CDR3 loop reads CSARVLIGQLIQETQYF. CDR3 nucleotide sequence: TGCAGTGCTAGAGTTCTGATAGGACAGCTAATACAAGAGACCCAGTACTTC.

This clonotype has a single count. The rearrangement uses TRBV5-1 and TRBJ1-1; TRBD1 agrees at 7 bases. The length of the CDR3 is 15 residues. Germline-derived CDR1 and CDR2 are SGHRS and YFSETQ. The ends lost 0 bases at V and 11 bases at J; junction bases unmatched: 13. This chain's CDR3 is CASSLAGGQWEEAFF. CDR3 nucleotide sequence: TGCGCCAGCAGCTTGGCCGGGGGACAGTGGGAGGAGGCTTTCTTT.

This chain connects TRBV12-3 or TRBV12-4 to TRBJ1-1, with 9 bases identical to TRBD1. J was trimmed by 5 bases and V by 6 bases; bases with no gene match: 13. The length of the CDR3 is 16 residues. For the CDR3, the DNA is TGTGCCAGCAGCTCACACGGGACAGGGAGGAGGACTGAAGCTTTCTTT. It specifies CASSSHGTGRRTEAFF.